This T cell receptor beta chain was captured in a study of spatial heterogeneity in lung cancer. V trimming: 5 bases; J trimming: 8 bases; junction bases outside the gene matches: 5. Germline V CDR1 and CDR2: SQVTM, ANQGSEA. The CDR3 consists of 12 residues. Each CDR3 protein gets one entry after TCRdb re-called the 5' RACE reads with MiXCR. This sample yields about 10,000 distinct CDR3 sequences, of which under 6.5% are seen a single time; 6.5% to 7.5% belongs to the top ten. Time point here: sample taken at primary tumor resection. Untreated early-stage non-small cell lung cancer patients, roughly 75 in total, were the donors. Unsorted samples of tumor, nontumor lung or frozen PBMC had their whole RNA sequenced. Study-wide findings and caveats: Tumor mutation counts were tracked by expanded intratumoral alpha and beta TCR counts. Ubiquitous expanded TCR counts tracked ubiquitous nonsynonymous mutations; regional expanded TCR counts tracked regional nonsynonymous mutations.

This clonotype is categorized as medium-sized. Its specificity is unknown. The V gene is TRBV29-1, the J gene TRBJ2-1, with 8 positions matching TRBD2. The sequence was collected from a female donor with early-stage non-small cell lung cancer. Sequenced here: lung tumor tissue, sampled at surgery. CDR3 amino acids: CSVNGRADEQFF. DNA for the CDR3: TGCAGCGTTAACGGGAGGGCCGATGAGCAGTTCTTC.